Listed below are T cell receptor beta chains from one sample, sequenced in a study of CD4+ T cells in melanoma. Method: immunoSEQ multiplex PCR; TCRdb's copy keeps in-frame clones and lacks some. The sample gives 90,000 to 130,000 clones, approximately 92% of which show up once; around 3% is in the top ten. The specimen was peripheral blood. The receptors shown here come from a human donor with melanoma. Each CDR3 is given with its conserved first and last residue. The D gene is left open where the match is weak.

TRBV18	TRBJ2-5	NA	CASSPLRQSKRETQYF	TGTGCCAGCTCACCACTCCGACAATCAAAGCGGGAGACCCAGTACTTC
TRBV14	TRBJ1-2	NA	CASSPGDYGYTF	TGTGCCAGCAGCCCCGGAGACTATGGCTACACCTTC
TRBV5-4	TRBJ2-1	TRBD2	CASSLPGLAGDEQFF	TGTGCCAGCAGCTTACCGGGACTAGCAGGGGATGAGCAGTTCTTC
TRBV28	TRBJ1-5	NA	CASRKPGIWNSNQPQHF	TGTGCCAGCAGAAAGCCAGGGATTTGGAATAGCAATCAGCCCCAGCATTTT
TRBV18	TRBJ2-7	NA	CASSPRKTYEQYF	TGTGCCAGCTCACCGAGAAAGACCTACGAGCAGTACTTC
TRBV19	TRBJ2-1	TRBD1	CASSKQGANEQFF	TGTGCCAGTAGTAAACAGGGGGCGAATGAGCAGTTCTTC
TRBV6-6	TRBJ1-1	TRBD1	CASSARQGTEAFF	TGTGCCAGCAGTGCCCGACAGGGGACTGAAGCTTTCTTT
TRBV6-1	TRBJ2-5	TRBD1	CAFRDRYNQETQYF	TGTGCCTTCCGGGACAGATATAATCAAGAGACCCAGTACTTC
TRBV5-1	TRBJ2-1	NA	CASSSSAGIGNEQFF	TGCGCCAGCAGCTCTTCCGCAGGGATTGGGAATGAGCAGTTCTTC
TRBV13	TRBJ2-7	TRBD2	CASSPARPSGDAYEQYF	TGTGCCAGCAGCCCCGCCCGACCTAGCGGTGACGCCTACGAGCAGTACTTC
TRBV28	TRBJ2-4	TRBD2	CASTAWLAGGMAKNIQYF	TGTGCCAGCACCGCCTGGCTAGCGGGAGGGATGGCCAAAAACATTCAGTACTTC
TRBV13	TRBJ1-6	TRBD1	CASELRGGSPLHF	TGTGCCAGTGAACTCAGGGGGGGATCACCCCTCCACTTT